The 14 T cell receptor beta chains below come from one sample, sequenced in a study of radiotherapy plus CTLA-4 blockade in lung cancer (dated by TCRdb to the late 2010s). Library preparation employed the immunoSEQ multiplex PCR assay. Drawn from immuneACCESS, this table holds only the in-frame rearrangements with V and J called that TCRdb kept. Clones are partly lost; checked studies trace under half to an unresolved V gene and leave the rest unexplained. The sample includes nearly 95,000 clones, with roughly 85% observed a single time. The top ten clonotypes cover roughly 26% of the sample. This material consisted of peripheral blood, taken from a patient treated with radiotherapy plus ipilimumab. These receptors came from a human donor with non-small cell lung cancer that progressed on radiotherapy plus ipilimumab.

The V call is TRBV11-2, the J call TRBJ2-2; D not resolved. The CDR3 consists of 15 residues. Trimming shortened V by 7 bases and J by 5 bases, and 17 bases separated the two germline ends. Germline V gene sequence: CDR1 SGHAT, CDR2 FQNNGV. CDR3 nucleotides: TGTGCCAGCATGCCCTCCGATACCTTGACCGGGGAGCTGTTTTTT. It yields the protein CASMPSDTLTGELFF.

The V gene is TRBV5-1, the J gene TRBJ2-2; D gene ambiguous. Germline V lookup: CDR1 SGHRS, CDR2 YFSETQ. There are 14 residues in the CDR3. V was pared by 0 bases and J by 6 bases, with 9 bases between. The CDR3 region has the DNA TGCGCCAGCAGCTTGGAGGTCGTGGCCGGGGAGCTGTTTTTT. This translates into CASSLEVVAGELFF.

The chain combines TRBV19 with TRBJ1-2; 9 bases agree with TRBD1. Per the germline V gene, CDR1 is LNHDA and CDR2 is SQIVND (reference sequence). This CDR3 spans 14 amino acids. Losses at the gene ends were 7 bases for V and 9 bases for J; bases not matched to a gene: 12. CDR3 region: CASTRDGQGTSYTF. The CDR3 nucleotides read TGTGCCAGTACCCGTGACGGACAGGGGACGAGCTACACCTTC.

This chain joins TRBV6-1 and TRBJ2-3; either TRBD1 or TRBD2 may supply D (6 bases each). Germline CDR1 and CDR2: MNHNS and SASEGT. This CDR3 contains 14 residues. V lost 5 bases to trimming and J lost 0 bases, with 9 bases between them. The CDR3 DNA sequence: TGTGCCAGCAGTACAGGGACTAGCACAGATACGCAGTATTTT. This sequence encodes CASSTGTSTDTQYF.

This chain links TRBV11-2 with TRBJ2-7; D is undetermined. V lost 7 bases to trimming and J lost 4 bases, with 14 bases between them. The CDR3 runs to 13 residues. Germline CDR1 SGHAT, CDR2 FQNNGV. In nucleotides, the CDR3 is TGTGCCAGCACCCCTAGGGCCGGATACGAGCAGTACTTC. Translated, it gives CASTPRAGYEQYF.

The J gene is TRBJ1-5, the V gene TRBV28; D is ambiguous. V gave up 5 bases and J gave up 6 bases, with 8 bases separating them. Per germline, CDR1 MDHEN and CDR2 SYDVKM. The CDR3 loop spans 12 amino acids. CDR3 sequence: CASSTTGQPQHF. Written as DNA, the CDR3 is TGTGCCAGCAGTACGACCGGTCAGCCCCAGCATTTT.

The J gene is TRBJ2-4, the V gene TRBV30; D ambiguous. The V end was cut by 3 bases, the J end by 9 bases, with 18 bases between. There are 14 residues in the CDR3. Germline V gives CDR1 GTSNPN, CDR2 SVGIG (reference sequence). CDR3 bases: TGTGCCTGGAGGGGAAGTGATCGACCGGGCATTCAGTACTTC. Translation: CAWRGSDRPGIQYF.

In DNA form, the CDR3 reads TGCAGCGTTGGGCCGCGACGGGGCAATCAGCCCCAGCATTTT. This encodes CSVGPRRGNQPQHF. The rearrangement uses TRBV29-1 and TRBJ1-5; no definite D call. Looked up from germline, CDR1 is SQVTM and CDR2 is ANQGSEA. This CDR3 spans 14 amino acids. Trimming removed 4 bases from V and 2 bases from J, with 12 bases in between.

This clone was seen only once. This chain connects TRBV6-6 to TRBJ2-1; 11 positions match TRBD1. Germline V gene sequence: CDR1 MNHNY, CDR2 SVGAGI (reference sequence). The CDR3 length is 14 residues. After removal of 8 bases from V and 7 bases from J, the junction contained 7 bases not matched to a gene. The CDR3 is CASSLGQGANEQFF. CDR3 DNA sequence: TGTGCCAGCTCCCTCGGACAGGGGGCAAATGAGCAGTTCTTC.

For the CDR3, the DNA is TGTGCCAGCCAGGACAGGGTAGGTCAGCCCCAGCATTTT. Amino acid sequence: CASQDRVGQPQHF. The chain couples TRBV19 to TRBJ1-5; 8 bases are a match to TRBD1. Germline loops: CDR1 LNHDA, CDR2 SQIVND (reference sequence). The CDR3 has 13 amino acids. V shed 9 bases, J shed 6 bases, and the junction held 7 bases outside the gene matches.

This clone was counted a single time. The rearrangement joins TRBV12-2 to TRBJ1-1. TRBV12-2 is recorded as a pseudogene. The CDR3 sequence is 15 residues long. The CDR3 is CASRLRAPYNTEAFF. The CDR3 DNA follows: TGTGCAAGTCGCTTACGGGCACCTTATAACACTGAAGCTTTCTTT.

The rearrangement uses TRBV7-3 and TRBJ1-1, with TRBD1 as a possible D gene (5 bases). The germline V and J ends were trimmed by 0 bases and 12 bases, with 20 bases remaining between them. There are 15 residues in the CDR3. Germline CDR1 SGHTA, CDR2 FQGTGA. CDR3 DNA: TGTGCCAGCAGCTTAACGGGGATGATGGACAAAGACACTTTCTTT. Residues: CASSLTGMMDKDTFF.

This clone was observed a handful of times. The chain combines TRBV19 with TRBJ1-2; perhaps TRBD1 as D (5 bases). This CDR3 is 15 amino acids long. Germline-derived CDR1 and CDR2 are LNHDA and SQIVND (reference sequence). Deletions cut 7 bases from V and 2 bases from J, with 17 bases between. The DNA for the CDR3 is TGTGCCAGTATCCGGGGGTCAACTGGGAACTATGGCTACACCTTC. Amino acid sequence: CASIRGSTGNYGYTF.

The chain recombines TRBV7-3 with TRBJ2-3; the D gene is possibly TRBD2 (5 bases). This CDR3 has 14 residues. With 0 bases removed from V and 1 base from J, the gap between germline ends came to 5 bases. The V gene's germline CDR1 is SGHTA and CDR2 FQGTGA. CDR3 nucleotides: TGTGCCAGCAGCTTAACGGGAGGCACAGATACGCAGTATTTT. Encoded protein: CASSLTGGTDTQYF.